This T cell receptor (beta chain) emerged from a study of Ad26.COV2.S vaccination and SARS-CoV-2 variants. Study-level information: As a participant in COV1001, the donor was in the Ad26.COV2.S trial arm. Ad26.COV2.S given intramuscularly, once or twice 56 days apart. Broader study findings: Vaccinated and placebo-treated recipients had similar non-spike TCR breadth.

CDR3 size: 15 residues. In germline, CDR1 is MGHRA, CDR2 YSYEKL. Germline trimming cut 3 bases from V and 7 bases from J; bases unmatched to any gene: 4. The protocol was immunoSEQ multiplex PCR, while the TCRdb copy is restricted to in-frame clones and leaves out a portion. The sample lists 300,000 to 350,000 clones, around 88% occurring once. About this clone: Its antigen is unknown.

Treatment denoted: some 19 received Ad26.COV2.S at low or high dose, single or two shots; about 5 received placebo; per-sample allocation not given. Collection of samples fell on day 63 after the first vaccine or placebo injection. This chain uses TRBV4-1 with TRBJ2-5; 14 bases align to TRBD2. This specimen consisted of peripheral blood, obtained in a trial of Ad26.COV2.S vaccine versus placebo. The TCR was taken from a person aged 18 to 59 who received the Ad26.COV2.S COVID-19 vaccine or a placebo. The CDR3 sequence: CASSHAGTSGGTQYF. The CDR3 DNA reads TGCGCCAGCAGCCATGCCGGGACTAGCGGGGGGACCCAGTACTTC.